The rows below give T cell receptor beta chains drawn from one sample of a study of T-cell memory formation after mild COVID-19. In TCRdb, the 5' RACE reads were re-called with MiXCR into one record per CDR3 protein. This sample carries some 200,000 distinct CDR3 sequences, around a fifth of them seen once, and the ten largest clones take 20% to 25%. The material sequenced was PBMCs or a T cell subset sorted from them (not recorded which). All receptors derive from an adult woman who had mild COVID-19 (a few samples of this study predate the infection). Cell type and time point are not known. Each CDR3 is given with its conserved first and last residue. D genes are given only for firm matches. Not every row has a clone size; where given, it reads once, few, many or a size class.

v_call,j_call,d_call,clone_size,cdr3_aa,cdr3_nt
TRBV9,TRBJ2-7,TRBD1,few,CASSFGGQGEQYF,TGTGCCAGCAGCTTTGGGGGACAGGGCGAGCAGTACTTC
TRBV6-1,TRBJ2-7,NA,NA,CASSGAFGRRQSSYEQYF,TGTGCCAGCAGTGGAGCCTTTGGGAGGCGACAAAGCTCCTACGAGCAGTACTTC
TRBV24-1,TRBJ2-2,NA,NA,CATSDSRDGGVGELFF,TGTGCCACCAGTGATTCAAGGGACGGAGGGGTCGGGGAGCTGTTTTTT
TRBV12-3/TRBV12-4,TRBJ1-5,NA,few,CASSLQGLGGNQPQHF,TGTGCCAGCAGTCTACAGGGACTCGGGGGCAATCAGCCCCAGCATTTT
TRBV24-1,TRBJ1-1,NA,few,CATKPSGSHTEAFF,TGTGCCACCAAACCGTCGGGGAGTCACACTGAAGCTTTCTTT
TRBV27,TRBJ1-4,NA,few,CASRPGTTTNEKLFF,TGTGCCAGCAGGCCTGGGACAACAACTAATGAAAAACTGTTTTTT
TRBV28,TRBJ1-1,NA,NA,CASSPTSDAGFAFF,TGTGCCAGCAGTCCAACCTCGGACGCGGGCTTTGCTTTCTTT
TRBV30,TRBJ2-7,NA,few,CAWSSGGYEQYF,TGTGCCTGGAGCTCCGGGGGCTACGAGCAGTACTTC
TRBV5-1,TRBJ2-3,NA,many,CASSPTAAGTDTQYF,TGCGCCAGCAGCCCGACAGCGGCAGGCACAGATACGCAGTATTTT
TRBV7-3,TRBJ2-1,TRBD2,NA,CASSLMLGTTSPYNEQFF,TGTGCCAGCAGCTTAATGTTGGGGACTACCTCCCCCTACAATGAGCAGTTCTTC
TRBV10-3,TRBJ2-3,NA,NA,CAISESPGDTQYF,TGTGCCATCAGTGAGTCCCCGGGAGATACGCAGTATTTT